These 8 T cell receptor beta chains came from one sample sequenced in a study of T cells in Graves' hyperthyroidism and ophthalmopathy. Amplified TCR beta CDR3 regions derived from RNA transcripts. HTBI primers drove first-round RT-PCR of the TCR CDR3. TCRdb fed the multiplex PCR reads into MiXCR, producing one record per CDR3 protein. Here the sample spans around 570,000 distinct CDR3 sequences, just under 20% being singletons. Sequencing was performed on blood. The receptors shown here come from a man aged 40-50 years with Graves' ophthalmopathy.

This clonotype occurred a few times. This chain links TRBV2 with TRBJ2-1; 9 nucleotides agree with TRBD2. Germline V CDR1 and CDR2: SNHLY, FYNNEI. With 1 base clipped from V and 8 bases from J, the junction kept 6 bases outside the gene matches. The CDR3 runs 15 residues. The CDR3 loop reads CASSEEGLAGYEQFF. CDR3 coding DNA: TGTGCCAGCAGTGAAGAGGGGCTAGCGGGGTATGAGCAGTTCTTC.

V and J are TRBV7-6 and TRBJ2-7; D may be TRBD1 or TRBD2 (7 bases each). The V gene lost 7 bases and the J gene lost 1 base, with 17 bases spanning the gap. The CDR3 sequence is 15 residues long. Germline lookup yields CDR1 SGHVS and CDR2 FNYEAQ. The CDR3 DNA sequence: TGTGCCAGCACCCCCGACAGGGACTATTCCTACGAGCAGTACTTC. The encoded protein is CASTPDRDYSYEQYF.

The chain uses TRBV6-1 and TRBJ2-1, with 8 bases aligning to TRBD1. After removal of 5 bases from V and 6 bases from J, the junction contained 9 bases not matched to a gene. Germline CDR1 reads MNHNS; CDR2 reads SASEGT. CDR3 length: 15 residues. As DNA, the CDR3 is TGTGCCAGCAGTCACGACAGGGGAGGTGTCAATGAGCAGTTCTTC. It codes for CASSHDRGGVNEQFF.

The chain couples TRBV27 to TRBJ2-1; a possible D gene is TRBD1 (6 bases). Germline V CDR1 and CDR2: MNHEY, SMNVEV (reference sequence). This CDR3 region has 14 residues. V lost 0 bases, J lost 7 bases, and 10 bases lay in between. The CDR3 nucleotides read TGTGCCAGCAGTTTATCGAGACAGGCTAATGAGCAGTTCTTC. Protein product: CASSLSRQANEQFF.

This clonotype was found a few times. The chain employs TRBV20-1 and TRBJ1-2; D gene uncertain. V was shortened by 5 bases and J by 1 base, with 14 bases between the two germline ends. CDR1 and CDR2 from the germline V gene are DFQATT and SNEGSKA (reference sequence). The CDR3 is 14 residues long. CDR3 region: CSAGDGRFNYGYTF. CDR3 nucleotides: TGCAGTGCTGGCGACGGGCGATTTAACTATGGCTACACCTTC.

Ten or more counts support this clonotype. V and J are TRBV28 and TRBJ2-3; the match to TRBD2 covers 7 bases. The CDR3 is 16 amino acids. Germline CDR1 MDHEN, CDR2 SYDVKM. V trimming: 5 bases; J trimming: 6 bases; junction bases outside the gene matches: 14. The CDR3 loop is CASSRGLTSSGDTQYF. The CDR3 DNA sequence: TGTGCCAGCAGTAGGGGACTAACCTCTTCAGGGGATACGCAGTATTTT.

This clonotype was seen many times. The chain carries TRBV3-1 and TRBJ2-3; tentatively, D is TRBD2 (6 bases). The germline gives CDR1 LGHDT, CDR2 YNNKEL (reference sequence). The CDR3 runs 15 residues. Trimming pared 4 bases from V and 2 bases from J, leaving 13 bases between. The CDR3 coding sequence is TGTGCCAGCAGCCCCCTTGCGGGGAACACAGATACGCAGTATTTT. This translates into CASSPLAGNTDTQYF.

This clonotype was counted a few times. A much larger clone sits a single nucleotide away, making a read error possible. The chain uses TRBV11-2 and TRBJ2-1, with no clear D. The V gene's germline CDR1 is SGHAT and CDR2 FQNNGV. CDR3 size: 13 residues. CDR3 amino acids: CAGSLSPGDEQFF. CDR3 DNA sequence: TGTGCCGGCAGCCTCTCACCCGGCGATGAGCAGTTCTTC.